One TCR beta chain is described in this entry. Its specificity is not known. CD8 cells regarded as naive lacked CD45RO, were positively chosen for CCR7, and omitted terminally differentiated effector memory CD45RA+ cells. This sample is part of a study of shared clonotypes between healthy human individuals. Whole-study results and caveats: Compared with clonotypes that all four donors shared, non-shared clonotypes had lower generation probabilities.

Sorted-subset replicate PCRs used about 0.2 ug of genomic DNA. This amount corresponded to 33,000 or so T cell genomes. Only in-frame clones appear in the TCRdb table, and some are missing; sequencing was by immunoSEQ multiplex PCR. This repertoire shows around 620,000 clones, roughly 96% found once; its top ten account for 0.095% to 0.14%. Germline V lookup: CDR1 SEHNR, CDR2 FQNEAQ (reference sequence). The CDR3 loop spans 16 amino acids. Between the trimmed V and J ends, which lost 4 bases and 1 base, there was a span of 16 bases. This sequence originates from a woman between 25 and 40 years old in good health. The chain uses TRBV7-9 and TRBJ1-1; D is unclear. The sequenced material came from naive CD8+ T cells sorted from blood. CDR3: CASSSPSGRENTEAFF. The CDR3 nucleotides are TGTGCCAGCAGCTCTCCTTCCGGGAGGGAGAACACTGAAGCTTTCTTT.